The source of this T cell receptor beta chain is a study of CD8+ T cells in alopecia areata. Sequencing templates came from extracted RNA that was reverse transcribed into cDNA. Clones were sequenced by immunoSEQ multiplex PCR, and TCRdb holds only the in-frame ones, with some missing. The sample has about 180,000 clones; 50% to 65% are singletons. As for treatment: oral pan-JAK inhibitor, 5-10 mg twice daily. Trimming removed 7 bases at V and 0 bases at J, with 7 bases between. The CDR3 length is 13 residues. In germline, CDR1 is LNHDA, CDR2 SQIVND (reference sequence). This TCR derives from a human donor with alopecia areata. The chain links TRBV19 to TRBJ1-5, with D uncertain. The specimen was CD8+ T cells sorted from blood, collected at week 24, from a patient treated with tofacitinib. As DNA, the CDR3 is TGTGCCAGTACTAAACATAGCAATCAGCCCCAGCATTTT. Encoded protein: CASTKHSNQPQHF. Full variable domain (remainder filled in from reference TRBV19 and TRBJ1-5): DGGITQSPKYLFRKEGQNVTLSCEQNLNHDAMYWYRQDPGQGLRLIYYSQIVNDFQKGDIAEGYSVSREKKESFPLTVTSAQKNPTAFYLCASTKHSNQPQHFGDGTRLSIL.